Listed here are 8 T cell receptor beta chains from one sample, sequenced in a study of T cells in Graves' hyperthyroidism and ophthalmopathy. RNA transcripts gave rise to amplified TCR beta CDR3 regions. With the HTBI primer set, the TCR CDR3 went through a first round of RT-PCR. TCRdb recomputed calls from the multiplex PCR reads with MiXCR, one row per CDR3 protein. The sample comprises under 200,000 distinct CDR3 sequences, 9.4% of which are singletons, and approximately 20% rests with the top ten. Sample: blood. Receptors were obtained from a woman aged 18-29 years with Graves' hyperthyroidism that later progressed to Graves' ophthalmopathy.

The sample holds many counts of this clonotype. The chain recombines TRBV19 with TRBJ2-1, with 8 bases identical to TRBD1. The germline V gene has CDR1 LNHDA and CDR2 SQIVND (reference sequence). This CDR3 comprises 13 residues. V shed 4 bases and J 10 bases; nucleotides not matched to a gene: 6. CDR3 in amino acids: CASSSRQGQEQFF. The CDR3 DNA is TGTGCCAGTAGTAGCCGACAGGGGCAGGAGCAGTTCTTC. The full variable domain, its missing parts supplied by reference TRBV19 and TRBJ2-1, is DGGITQSPKYLFRKEGQNVTLSCEQNLNHDAMYWYRQDPGQGLRLIYYSQIVNDFQKGDIAEGYSVSREKKESFPLTVTSAQKNPTAFYLCASSSRQGQEQFFGPGTRLTVL.

The sample holds many counts of this clonotype. This rearrangement joins TRBV24-1 to TRBJ2-7; D possibly corresponds to TRBD2 (5 bases). CDR3 size: 15 residues. V was clipped by 3 bases and J by 7 bases, with 18 bases between them. CDR1 KGHDR and CDR2 SFDVKD come from the germline V gene. In DNA form, the CDR3 reads TGTGCCACCAGTGATCGGTTGAGAGGGCCTGGGGAGCAGTACTTC. Translating it yields CATSDRLRGPGEQYF.

Concerning this clonotype: Relative to the germline gene, one junction end is altered; a read error may explain this. The genes are TRBV6-5 and TRBJ1-1, with 7 positions matching TRBD1. The germline CDR1 and CDR2 sequences are MNHEY and SVGAGI. The CDR3 has 14 amino acids. The CDR3 reads CAGSWGQPSTEAFF. The CDR3 bases are TGTGCCGGCAGTTGGGGACAGCCGAGCACTGAAGCTTTCTTT.

This clonotype has at least ten counts. The rearrangement uses TRBV30 and TRBJ1-5, with 9 bases lining up with TRBD1. This CDR3 region has 14 residues. Germline loops: CDR1 GTSNPN, CDR2 SVGIG (reference sequence). Trimming took 5 bases from V and 7 from J; bases not matched to a gene: 9. The CDR3 nucleotides read TGTGCCTGGTCGATAAGGACAGGGGCCCAGCCCCAGCATTTT. It codes for CAWSIRTGAQPQHF.

This clonotype appeared a few times. The chain links TRBV9 to TRBJ2-7, with 7 bases fitting TRBD1. The trim removed 0 bases at V and 4 bases at J, leaving 4 bases unmatched. CDR1 is SGDLS, CDR2 YYNGEE, per germline. There are 14 residues in the CDR3. CDR3 residues: CASSVGDRAYEQYF. The CDR3 DNA follows: TGTGCCAGCAGCGTAGGAGACAGGGCTTACGAGCAGTACTTC.

At least ten counts were recorded for this clonotype. The chain carries TRBV20-1 and TRBJ1-2; 9 bases map to TRBD1. The trim removed 0 bases at V and 7 bases at J, leaving 18 bases unmatched. This CDR3 region has 18 residues. The germline V gene encodes CDR1 DFQATT and CDR2 SNEGSKA (reference sequence). The CDR3 reads CSARDWGTGFGRRGGYTF. The CDR3 DNA sequence: TGCAGTGCTAGAGATTGGGGGACAGGGTTCGGGCGGAGGGGTGGCTACACCTTC.

Worth noting for this clonotype: It may be a read error: a sequence one base away is much more abundant. The DNA of the CDR3 is TGTGCCAGCGGTCCGAATAACCTTCTCCTCCTTGGGAGTGACTATGGCTACACCTTC. The encoded protein is CASGPNNLLLLGSDYGYTF. The chain carries TRBV2 and TRBJ1-2; D gene uncertain. The CDR3 is 19 residues long. V shed 8 bases and J shed 3 bases, with 31 bases lying between them. Germline assignment: CDR1 SNHLY and CDR2 FYNNEI.

There are a few counts of this clonotype. This chain links TRBV5-1 with TRBJ2-3, with TRBD2 matching 9 bases. The CDR3 sequence is 17 residues long. The trim removed 4 bases at V and 2 bases at J, leaving 11 bases unmatched. Germline CDR1 and CDR2: SGHRS and YFSETQ. CDR3 DNA sequence: TGCGCCAGCAGCCACTACTTAGCGGGAGACCCCACAGATACGCAGTATTTT. This sequence encodes CASSHYLAGDPTDTQYF.